This T cell receptor beta chain came from a study of T cell responses to AZD1222 COVID-19 vaccine. The CDR3 spans 12 residues. From germline, CDR1 is LGHNA and CDR2 YNFKEQ. V dropped 0 bases and J dropped 6 bases, with 3 bases sitting between them. TCRdb keeps only in-frame clones here, not all; method: immunoSEQ multiplex PCR. The profile shows approximately 93,000 clones, roughly nine tenths of them singletons. The receptor comes from an adult who received the AZD1222 COVID-19 vaccine. V gene TRBV4-2 combines with J gene TRBJ2-1, with unresolved D. The source was peripheral blood, collected 28 days after the second AZD1222 dose. The CDR3 spells CASSQDANEQFF. The CDR3 coding sequence is TGTGCCAGCAGCCAAGATGCCAATGAGCAGTTCTTC.